These 30 T cell receptor beta chains were all obtained from the same sample, sequenced in a study of read filtering for tumor transcriptome and immune sequencing. This library used around 0.4 ug RNA and molecular barcoded adaptors spanning alpha/delta and beta/gamma chains. TCRdb ran MiXCR on the reads and lists one entry per CDR3 protein. The sample records more than 100,000 distinct CDR3 sequences, 10% to 15% being singletons. Sequences were obtained from a population of CD138-negative cells sorted from bone marrow. All receptors come from a donor aged 40 or older with multiple myeloma.

There are many counts of this clonotype. V usage is TRBV12-3 or TRBV12-4 and J usage is TRBJ2-7, with D uncertain. This CDR3 comprises 13 residues. The V end lost 1 base, the J end lost 6 bases, and 10 bases lay between the germline ends. CDR3 loop: CASSLVSDLEQYF. The DNA of the CDR3 is TGTGCCAGCAGTTTAGTATCTGATCTCGAGCAGTACTTC.

In regard to this clonotype: A much larger clone is a single base away; this may be a read error. The chain combines TRBV20-1 with TRBJ1-2; TRBD1 aligns across 12 bases. This CDR3 spans 15 amino acids. V dropped 6 bases and J dropped 4; count of bases not matched to a gene: 9. CDR1 is DFQATT, CDR2 SNEGSKA, per germline (reference sequence). CDR3 region: CSAPGQGAYPYGYTF. The CDR3 DNA sequence: TGCAGTGCACCGGGACAGGGGGCGTACCCCTATGGCTACACCTTC.

This clonotype appeared many times. The chain uses TRBV7-9 and TRBJ2-1, with D unclear. CDR1 is SEHNR and CDR2 is FQNEAQ in the germline V gene (reference sequence). Trimming took off 1 base at V and 5 bases at J, with 9 bases between the two ends. The CDR3 totals 14 residues. CDR3 sequence reads: CASSLGVLNNEQFF. The CDR3 DNA reads TGTGCCAGCAGCTTAGGAGTCCTCAACAATGAGCAGTTCTTC.

There are many counts of this clonotype. The rearrangement uses TRBV20-1 and TRBJ2-1; the D gene could be TRBD1 or TRBD2 (5 bases each). Looked up from germline, CDR1 is DFQATT and CDR2 is SNEGSKA (reference sequence). The CDR3 runs to 14 residues. V lost 0 bases, J lost 10 bases, and 16 bases lay in between. The CDR3 coding sequence is TGCAGTGCTAGAGAACCGGGACCAAGGTTGGAGCAGTTCTTC. Amino acid sequence: CSAREPGPRLEQFF.

At least ten counts were recorded for this clonotype. The rearrangement links TRBV5-6 to TRBJ1-5; D uncertain. CDR1 is SGHDT and CDR2 is YYEEEE in the germline V gene. V lost 1 base to trimming and J lost 0 bases, with 8 bases between them. The CDR3 sequence is 15 residues long. DNA of the CDR3: TGTGCCAGCAGCTTGCAGGAGTATAGCAATCAGCCCCAGCATTTT. Translated: CASSLQEYSNQPQHF.

This clonotype was counted at least ten times. The V call is TRBV7-2, the J call TRBJ2-5; a possible D gene is TRBD2 (7 bases). The CDR3 has 13 amino acids. Trimming removed 8 bases at V and 6 bases at J, with 16 bases between. Germline CDR1 and CDR2: SGHTA and FQGNSA. DNA for the CDR3: TGTGCCAGCTCTAGCGGAGGGGGGAAGACCCAGTACTTC. Protein product: CASSSGGGKTQYF. The full variable domain, in which reference TRBV7-2 and TRBJ2-5 provide the parts outside the CDR3, is GAGVSQSPSNKVTEKGKDVELRCDPISGHTALYWYRQSLGQGLEFLIYFQGNSAPDKSGLPSDRFSAERTGGSVSTLTIQRTQQEDSAVYLCASSSGGGKTQYFGPGTRLLVL.

This clonotype was recorded at least ten times. V is TRBV20-1 and J is TRBJ1-5; D is perhaps TRBD1 (6 bases). The V end lost 5 bases, the J end lost 2 bases, and 19 bases lay between the germline ends. CDR3 size: 16 residues. Per germline, CDR1 DFQATT and CDR2 SNEGSKA (reference sequence). CDR3 loop: CSAAEPRGIGNQPQHF. The CDR3 DNA follows: TGCAGTGCTGCTGAACCCAGGGGAATTGGCAATCAGCCCCAGCATTTT.

This clonotype was found many times. The V call is TRBV28, the J call TRBJ2-1; 8 positions match TRBD2. From germline, CDR1 is MDHEN and CDR2 SYDVKM. The ends lost 11 bases at V and 4 bases at J; junction bases unmatched: 16. The CDR3 contains 16 residues. The DNA of the CDR3 is TGTGCCGCGGGGGGAGGGGAGGCCGTCTCTTACAATGAGCAGTTCTTC. Amino acids: CAAGGGEAVSYNEQFF.

This clonotype was seen many times. The chain couples TRBV19 to TRBJ2-1; D is ambiguous. Trimming took 1 base from V and 10 from J, leaving 8 bases between them. The CDR3 contains 12 residues. Germline assignment: CDR1 LNHDA and CDR2 SQIVND (reference sequence). The CDR3 loop is CASSIVWKEQFF. The CDR3, as DNA: TGTGCCAGTAGTATAGTTTGGAAGGAGCAGTTCTTC. Full variable domain (rest looked up from reference TRBV19 and TRBJ2-1): DGGITQSPKYLFRKEGQNVTLSCEQNLNHDAMYWYRQDPGQGLRLIYYSQIVNDFQKGDIAEGYSVSREKKESFPLTVTSAQKNPTAFYLCASSIVWKEQFFGPGTRLTVL.

This chain connects TRBV15 to TRBJ2-1, with D uncertain. CDR3 length: 14 residues. The V gene's germline CDR1 is LNHNV and CDR2 YYDKDF (reference sequence). V dropped 0 bases and J dropped 9 bases, with 12 bases sitting between them. The CDR3 DNA is TGTGCCACCAGCAGAGATATTGGATGGGCTGAGCAGTTCTTC. Its translation is CATSRDIGWAEQFF.

Of note for this clonotype: A much more abundant neighbour one base away suggests this may be a read error. The chain is built from TRBV12-3 or TRBV12-4 and TRBJ1-2; 7 nucleotides agree with TRBD1. Losses at the gene ends were 1 base for V and 8 bases for J; bases not matched to a gene: 7. CDR3 size: 14 residues. CDR3 coding DNA: TGTGCCAGCAGTTTAGGGAGACAGGGAGGCGGCTACACCTTC. Translation: CASSLGRQGGGYTF.

This clonotype was recorded at least ten times. The V and J genes are TRBV30 and TRBJ1-5, with D uncertain. Trimming removed 0 bases from V and 5 bases from J, with 8 bases in between. Germline lookup yields CDR1 GTSNPN and CDR2 SVGIG (reference sequence). The CDR3 is 13 amino acids. CDR3 sequence reads: CAWSVRSDQPQHF. The CDR3 bases are TGTGCCTGGAGTGTAAGGTCGGATCAGCCCCAGCATTTT.

This clonotype came up many times. The CDR3 sequence is CASSLMAGGYNEQFF. In DNA form, the CDR3 reads TGTGCCAGCAGTTTGATGGCGGGGGGGTACAATGAGCAGTTCTTC. J is TRBJ2-1 and V is TRBV12-3 or TRBV12-4, with TRBD2 matching over 9 bases. Germline trimming cut 3 bases from V and 4 bases from J; bases unmatched to any gene: 4. The CDR3 has 15 amino acids.

The table lists this clonotype with many counts. This chain joins TRBV20-1 and TRBJ2-1; tentatively, D is TRBD1 or TRBD2 (5 bases each). Germline V lookup: CDR1 DFQATT, CDR2 SNEGSKA (reference sequence). V was clipped by 7 bases and J by 2 bases, with 15 bases between them. The CDR3 is 14 amino acids. The CDR3, as DNA: TGCAGTGTTAGTAGCCCGGGGCCCTACAATGAGCAGTTCTTC. Translated: CSVSSPGPYNEQFF.

In this sample, this clonotype turned up many times. V is TRBV2 and J is TRBJ1-5; tentatively, D is TRBD1 (6 bases). CDR1 and CDR2 (germline): SNHLY, FYNNEI. This CDR3 has 15 residues. V lost 7 bases and J lost 5, with 18 bases in between. CDR3 bases: TGTGCCAGCACCAGAGAGGCGGGGGGCGATCAGCCCCAGCATTTT. Protein sequence: CASTREAGGDQPQHF.

The sample holds many counts of this clonotype. The chain links TRBV3-1 to TRBJ2-2; no clear D. The CDR3 contains 15 residues. In germline, CDR1 is LGHDT, CDR2 YNNKEL (reference sequence). V was shortened by 0 bases and J by 3 bases, with 8 bases between the two germline ends. CDR3 in amino acids: CASSQDGRYTGELFF. Here the CDR3 DNA reads TGTGCCAGCAGCCAAGATGGCCGATACACCGGGGAGCTGTTTTTT.

This clonotype was recorded many times. The chain recombines TRBV20-1 with TRBJ1-4, with a weak D call TRBD1 (6 bases). The germline gives CDR1 DFQATT, CDR2 SNEGSKA (reference sequence). This CDR3 is built from 13 residues. V lost 7 bases and J 13 bases, leaving 22 bases between the germline ends. This chain's CDR3 is CSVLGDTGNSLFF. DNA of the CDR3: TGCAGTGTACTAGGAGACACAGGGAATTCACTGTTTTTT.

This clonotype has a count of ten or more. The chain links TRBV5-1 to TRBJ2-7; the match to TRBD2 covers 8 bases. Looked up from germline, CDR1 is SGHRS and CDR2 is YFSETQ. The CDR3 runs 14 residues. After removal of 1 base from V and 3 bases from J, the junction contained 3 bases not matched to a gene. The CDR3 DNA sequence: TGCGCCAGCAGCTTGTCCAGCGGGAGCTACGAGCAGTACTTC. This sequence encodes CASSLSSGSYEQYF. Filled out from reference TRBV5-1 and TRBJ2-7, the complete variable domain reads KAGVTQTPRYLIKTRGQQVTLSCSPISGHRSVSWYQQTPGQGLQFLFEYFSETQRNKGNFPGRFSGRQFSNSRSEMNVSTLELGDSALYLCASSLSSGSYEQYFGPGTRLTVT.

A remark on this clonotype: A much larger clone is a single base away; this may be a read error. V and J are TRBV6-2 or TRBV6-3 and TRBJ2-2; D gene unclear. Germline CDR1 MNHEY, CDR2 SVGEGT. The CDR3 consists of 13 residues. V was trimmed by 7 bases and J by 6 bases, leaving 12 bases between them. The CDR3 protein is CASIAIGPGELFF. In DNA, the CDR3 is TGTGCCAGCATAGCAATAGGTCCCGGGGAGCTGTTTTTT.

This clonotype was detected a few times. The chain combines TRBV6-5 with TRBJ1-6; no clear D gene. The germline V gene encodes CDR1 MNHEY and CDR2 SVGAGI. This CDR3 is 13 amino acids long. Trimming stripped 5 bases from V and 5 bases from J, with 7 bases between. This chain's CDR3 is CASSEPNNSPLHF. The CDR3 coding sequence is TGTGCCAGCAGTGAACCTAATAATTCACCCCTCCACTTT.

Many counts were recorded for this clonotype. V is TRBV5-1 and J is TRBJ2-1, with a weak D call TRBD1 (5 bases). Germline lookup yields CDR1 SGHRS and CDR2 YFSETQ. The CDR3 loop spans 17 amino acids. V lost 1 base, J lost 0 bases, and 14 bases lay in between. The CDR3, as DNA: TGCGCCAGCAGCTTGAGACCACAGGCGAGCTCCTACAATGAGCAGTTCTTC. Amino acid sequence: CASSLRPQASSYNEQFF.

The chain links TRBV20-1 to TRBJ2-1; 9 nucleotides agree with TRBD1. This CDR3 contains 13 residues. Germline V gene sequence: CDR1 DFQATT, CDR2 SNEGSKA (reference sequence). With V trimmed by 4 bases and J by 8 bases, 6 bases remained unmatched. Written as DNA, the CDR3 is TGCAGTGCTACACAGGGGGCATTGGATGAGCAGTTCTTC. Protein product: CSATQGALDEQFF.

In its sample, this clonotype was seen a few times. The chain carries TRBV7-9 and TRBJ2-4; D remains ambiguous. Germline V gene sequence: CDR1 SEHNR, CDR2 FQNEAQ (reference sequence). V was clipped by 1 base and J by 6 bases, with 1 base between them. The CDR3 contains 11 residues. The CDR3 DNA sequence: TGTGCCAGCAGCTTAGGAAACATTCAGTACTTC. This encodes CASSLGNIQYF.

This clonotype showed up many times. The V gene is TRBV20-1, the J gene TRBJ2-5; 7 bases line up with TRBD2. The V segment lost 1 base and the J segment 3 bases; nucleotides outside the gene matches: 2. Per the germline V gene, CDR1 is DFQATT and CDR2 is SNEGSKA (reference sequence). CDR3 length equals 13 residues. The CDR3 reads CSARGGGEETQYF. The CDR3 nucleotides are TGCAGTGCTAGAGGCGGGGGTGAAGAGACCCAGTACTTC.

This clonotype was detected ten times or more. The chain employs TRBV2 and TRBJ2-5; D possibly corresponds to TRBD1 (6 bases). Germline CDR1 and CDR2: SNHLY and FYNNEI. The germline V and J ends were trimmed by 2 bases and 2 bases, with 12 bases remaining between them. This CDR3 is built from 15 residues. CDR3: CASSEPPGHQETQYF. The CDR3 nucleotides are TGTGCCAGCAGTGAACCCCCGGGACATCAAGAGACCCAGTACTTC. Complete variable domain (other parts from reference TRBV2 and TRBJ2-5): EPEVTQTPSHQVTQMGQEVILRCVPISNHLYFYWYRQILGQKVEFLVSFYNNEISEKSEIFDDQFSVERPDGSNFTLKIRSTKLEDSAMYFCASSEPPGHQETQYFGPGTRLLVL.

This clonotype appeared many times. The chain couples TRBV18 to TRBJ2-2, with D perhaps matching TRBD1 (6 bases). This CDR3 has 15 residues. Germline CDR1 is KGHSH and CDR2 is LQKENI. V was pared by 3 bases and J by 4 bases, with 12 bases between. In DNA, the CDR3 is TGTGCCAGCTCACCCAGGGGAGTCGGCACCGGGGAGCTGTTTTTT. Residues: CASSPRGVGTGELFF.

The table lists this clonotype with many counts. The chain carries TRBV7-9 and TRBJ2-1; TRBD2 agrees at 9 bases. From germline, CDR1 is SEHNR and CDR2 FQNEAQ (reference sequence). The V and J ends lost 3 bases and 6 bases, in that order; junction bases with no gene match: 6. The CDR3 runs 15 residues. The CDR3 region has the DNA TGTGCCAGCAGCTTTCTGATTAGCGGGAGCAATGAGCAGTTCTTC. It translates to CASSFLISGSNEQFF.

This clonotype has ten or more counts. V usage is TRBV28 and J usage is TRBJ2-1; 12 positions agree with TRBD2. The CDR3 totals 15 residues. CDR1 is MDHEN, CDR2 SYDVKM, per germline. J lost 6 bases, V lost 5 bases, and 5 bases had no gene match. The CDR3 sequence: CASSPTTSGSNEQFF. For the CDR3, the DNA is TGTGCCAGCAGTCCCACGACTAGCGGGAGCAATGAGCAGTTCTTC.

This clonotype has at least ten counts. One junction end disagrees with the germline gene, perhaps due to a read error. The chain combines TRBV5-1 with TRBJ1-1; no definite D call. CDR1 and CDR2 (germline): SGHRS, YFSETQ. The CDR3 has 15 amino acids. The CDR3 sequence is CASSTYDGPNSEAFF. DNA for the CDR3: TGCGCCAGCAGCACCTACGACGGACCGAACAGTGAAGCTTTCTTT.

This clonotype has ten or more counts. This chain links TRBV20-1 with TRBJ2-2, with no clear D. This CDR3 has 12 residues. Germline CDR1 reads DFQATT; CDR2 reads SNEGSKA (reference sequence). Trimming left V 5 bases short and J 6 bases short, with 10 bases between. This CDR3 is CSAPHGPGELFF. The CDR3 region has the DNA TGCAGTGCTCCCCACGGACCCGGGGAGCTGTTTTTT.